This record covers a single T cell receptor (beta chain). Its antigen is undetermined. This sample is drawn from a study of siplizumab effects on memory and regulatory T cells. The study, taken as a whole, reports: Contribution to the alloresponse seemed major for naive T cells, which also seemed more diverse than memory cells. Assignment of a naive or memory phenotype failed for roughly 80-97% of the proliferating CD4+ or CD8+ clones.

Some 10^5 TCR templates were measured in each sample. Produced via immunoSEQ multiplex PCR; TCRdb's table is partial and in-frame only. The sample shows roughly 110,000 clones, about 93% of them seen only once. Trimming removed 2 bases from V and 5 bases from J, with 15 bases in between. CDR1 and CDR2 (germline): SGHTA, FQGTGA. CDR3 length: 15 residues. The chain combines TRBV7-3 with TRBJ2-5; D gene unclear. Material: non-Treg CD4+ T cells sorted from blood. This clonotype was sampled from a human donor in good health. This CDR3 is CASSLGLRTSETQYF. CDR3 DNA sequence: TGTGCCAGCAGCTTAGGGCTCCGGACGTCGGAGACCCAGTACTTC.